This T cell receptor beta chain was obtained from a study of spatial heterogeneity in lung cancer. Looking at the study overall: The study sequenced follow-up PBMC samples when they were available, at a median of roughly 22 months after resection. Overall study findings and caveats: Blood contained ubiquitous expanded tumor TCRs more at resection than at follow-up.

Each CDR3 protein gets one entry after TCRdb re-called the 5' RACE reads with MiXCR. This table holds tens of thousands of distinct CDR3 sequences, approximately 19% found once. Per germline, CDR1 MGHRA and CDR2 YSYEKL. J was trimmed by 7 bases and V by 5 bases; bases with no gene match: 5. This CDR3 region has 15 residues. Note on this clonotype: Its antigen is currently unknown.

The time point denotes: blood at routine non-recurrence follow-up after resection. TCRs were sequenced from unsorted whole RNA of tumor, nontumor lung or PBMC. The chain links TRBV4-1 to TRBJ2-2, with 12 bases that match TRBD2. The source is a male donor with early-stage non-small cell lung cancer. The sequences come from PBMCs, collected at follow-up. The CDR3 sequence is CASSKGLAGVGELFF. CDR3 coding DNA: TGCGCCAGCAGCAAGGGACTAGCGGGCGTCGGGGAGCTGTTTTTT.